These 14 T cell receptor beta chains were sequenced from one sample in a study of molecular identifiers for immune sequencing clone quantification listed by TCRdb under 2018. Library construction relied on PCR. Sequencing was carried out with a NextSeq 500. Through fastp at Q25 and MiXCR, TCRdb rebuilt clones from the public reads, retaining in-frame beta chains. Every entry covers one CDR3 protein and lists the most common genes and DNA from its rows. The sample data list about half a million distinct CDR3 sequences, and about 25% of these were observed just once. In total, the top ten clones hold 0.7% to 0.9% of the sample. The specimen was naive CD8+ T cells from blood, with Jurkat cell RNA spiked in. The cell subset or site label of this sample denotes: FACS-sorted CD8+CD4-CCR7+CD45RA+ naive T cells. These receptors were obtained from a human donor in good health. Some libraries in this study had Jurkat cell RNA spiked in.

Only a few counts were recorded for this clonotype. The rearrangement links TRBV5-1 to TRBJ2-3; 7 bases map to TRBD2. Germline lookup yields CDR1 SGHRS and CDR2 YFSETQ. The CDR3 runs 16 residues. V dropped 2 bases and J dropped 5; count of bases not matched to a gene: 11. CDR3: CASSFQSLAVGDTQYF. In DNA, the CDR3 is TGCGCCAGCAGCTTTCAATCGCTAGCGGTAGGAGATACGCAGTATTTT. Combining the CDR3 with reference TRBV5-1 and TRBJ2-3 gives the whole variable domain KAGVTQTPRYLIKTRGQQVTLSCSPISGHRSVSWYQQTPGQGLQFLFEYFSETQRNKGNFPGRFSGRQFSNSRSEMNVSTLELGDSALYLCASSFQSLAVGDTQYFGPGTRLTVL.

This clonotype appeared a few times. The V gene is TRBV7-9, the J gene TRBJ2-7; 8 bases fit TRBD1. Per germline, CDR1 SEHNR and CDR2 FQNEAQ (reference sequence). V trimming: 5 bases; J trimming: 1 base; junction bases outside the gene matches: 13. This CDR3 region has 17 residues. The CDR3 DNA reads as TGTGCCAGCAGCCACGGACAGGGCGAGTTAAGGTCCTACGAGCAGTACTTC. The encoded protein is CASSHGQGELRSYEQYF.

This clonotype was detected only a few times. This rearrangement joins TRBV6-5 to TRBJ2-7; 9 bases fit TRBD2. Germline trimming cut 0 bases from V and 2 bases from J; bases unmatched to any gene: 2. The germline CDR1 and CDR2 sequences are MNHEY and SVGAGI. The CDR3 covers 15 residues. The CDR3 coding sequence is TGTGCCAGCAGTTACTCGACTAGCGGCCCCTACGAGCAGTACTTC. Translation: CASSYSTSGPYEQYF.

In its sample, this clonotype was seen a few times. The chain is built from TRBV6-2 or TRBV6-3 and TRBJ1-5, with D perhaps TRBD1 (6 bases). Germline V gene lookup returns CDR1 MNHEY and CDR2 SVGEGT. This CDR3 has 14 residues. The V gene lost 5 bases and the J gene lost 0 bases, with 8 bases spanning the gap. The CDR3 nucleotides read TGTGCCAGCAGTGCGGACAGTAGCAATCAGCCCCAGCATTTT. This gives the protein CASSADSSNQPQHF.

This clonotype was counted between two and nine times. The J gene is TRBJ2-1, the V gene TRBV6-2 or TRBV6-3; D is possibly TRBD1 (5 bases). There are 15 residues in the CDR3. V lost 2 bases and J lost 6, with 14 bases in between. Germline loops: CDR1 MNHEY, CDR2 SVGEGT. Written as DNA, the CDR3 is TGTGCCAGCAGTTACGACAGCAGACATTTCAATGAGCAGTTCTTC. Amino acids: CASSYDSRHFNEQFF.

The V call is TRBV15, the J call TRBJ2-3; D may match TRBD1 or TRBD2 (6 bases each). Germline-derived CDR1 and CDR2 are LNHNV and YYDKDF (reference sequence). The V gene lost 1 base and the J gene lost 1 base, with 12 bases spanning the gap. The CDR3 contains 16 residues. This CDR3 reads CATSRGGAGRTDTQYF. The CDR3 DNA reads TGTGCCACCAGCAGAGGGGGGGCAGGACGCACAGATACGCAGTATTTT.

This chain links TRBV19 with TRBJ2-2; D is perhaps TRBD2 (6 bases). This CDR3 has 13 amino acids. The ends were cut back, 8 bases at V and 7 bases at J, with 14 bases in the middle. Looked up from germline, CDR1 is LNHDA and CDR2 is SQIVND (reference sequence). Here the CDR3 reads CASYRGDLGELFF. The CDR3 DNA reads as TGTGCCAGTTATCGCGGGGATCTCGGGGAGCTGTTTTTT.

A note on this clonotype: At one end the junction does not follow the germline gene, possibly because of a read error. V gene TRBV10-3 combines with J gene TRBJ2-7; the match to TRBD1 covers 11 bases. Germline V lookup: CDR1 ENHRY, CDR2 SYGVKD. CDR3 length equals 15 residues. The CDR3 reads CANSEVRTGGLEQYF. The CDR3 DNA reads TGTGCCAACAGTGAGGTACGGACAGGGGGCCTCGAGCAGTACTTC.

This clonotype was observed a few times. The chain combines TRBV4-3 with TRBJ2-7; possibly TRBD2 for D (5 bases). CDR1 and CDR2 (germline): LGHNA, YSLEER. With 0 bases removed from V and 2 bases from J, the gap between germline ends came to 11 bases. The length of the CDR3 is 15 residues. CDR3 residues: CASSQDHGGTYEQYF. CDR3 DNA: TGCGCCAGCAGCCAAGATCACGGAGGCACCTACGAGCAGTACTTC.

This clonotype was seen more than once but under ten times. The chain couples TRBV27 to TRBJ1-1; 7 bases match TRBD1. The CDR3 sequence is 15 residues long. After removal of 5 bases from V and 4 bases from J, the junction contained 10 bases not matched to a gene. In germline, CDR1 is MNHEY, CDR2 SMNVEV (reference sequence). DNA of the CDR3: TGTGCCAGCAGTCCCCGACAGGGAGTGGGCACTGAAGCTTTCTTT. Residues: CASSPRQGVGTEAFF.

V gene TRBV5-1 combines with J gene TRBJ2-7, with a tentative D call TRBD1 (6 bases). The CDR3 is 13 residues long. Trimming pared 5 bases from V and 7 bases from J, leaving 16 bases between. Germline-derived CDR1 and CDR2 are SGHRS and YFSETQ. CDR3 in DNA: TGCGCCAGCAGATCGGACAGCTACAATGAGCAGTACTTC. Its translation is CASRSDSYNEQYF.

The DNA of the CDR3 is TGTGCCAGCAGCTTAACGACAGCCTGGGAGCAGTTCTTC. This sequence encodes CASSLTTAWEQFF. The chain combines TRBV7-3 with TRBJ2-1; maybe TRBD1 (5 bases). This CDR3 spans 13 amino acids. Trimming took 0 bases from V and 10 from J, leaving 10 bases between them. Germline values: CDR1 SGHTA, CDR2 FQGTGA.

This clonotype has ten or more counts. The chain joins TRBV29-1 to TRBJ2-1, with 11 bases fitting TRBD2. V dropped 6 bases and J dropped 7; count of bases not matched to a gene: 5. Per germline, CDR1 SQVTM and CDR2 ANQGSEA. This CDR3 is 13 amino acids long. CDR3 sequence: CSVTSGSENEQFF. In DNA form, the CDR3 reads TGCAGCGTCACTAGCGGGAGTGAGAATGAGCAGTTCTTC.

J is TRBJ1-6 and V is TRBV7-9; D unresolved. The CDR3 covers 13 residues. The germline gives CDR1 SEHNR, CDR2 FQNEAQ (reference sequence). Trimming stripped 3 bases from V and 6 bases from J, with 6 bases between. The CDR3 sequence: CASSFGSNSPLHF. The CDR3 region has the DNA TGTGCCAGCAGCTTCGGGTCTAATTCACCCCTCCACTTT.